This T cell receptor beta chain was identified in a study of identical twins. TCRdb redid the calling of the 5' RACE reads with MiXCR, one entry per CDR3 protein. The sample shows about 530,000 distinct CDR3 sequences, about 20% of them seen only once. This sample was also put to use in a study of yellow fever vaccine responses in identical twins.

Sequenced material: CD4+ T cells sorted from blood. This receptor was identified in a young woman in good health.

The CDR3 DNA reads TGTGCCACCCGAGAGAGTGACCTAGGGACCGGGGAGCTGTTTTTT. Translation gives CATRESDLGTGELFF. The chain couples TRBV10-3 to TRBJ2-2; D remains unclear. The CDR3 contains 15 residues. Germline assignment: CDR1 ENHRY and CDR2 SYGVKD. V was pared by 10 bases and J by 5 bases, with 20 bases between.